This T cell receptor beta chain was observed in a study of shared clonotypes between healthy human individuals. Study in general: Sampling drew on donors who were a couple of women and a few men aged 18 to 49.

About this clone: The junction and the germline gene differ at one end; a read error may be behind it.

The assay was immunoSEQ multiplex PCR, and TCRdb's table has in-frame clones only and misses some. The data hold more than 400,000 clones, with roughly 80% observed a single time. The sequencing sample was made of PBMCs. The TCR sequence derives from a middle-aged woman in good health. Some clones in this sample may be carry-over from other donors' samples.

The CDR3 bases are TGTGCTAGCAGCTTAAGGACAGGAACGGGTACCGGGGAGCTGTTTTTT. Amino acids: CASSLRTGTGTGELFF. The V call is TRBV7-7, the J call TRBJ2-2; 7 bases agree with TRBD1. Germline lookup yields CDR1 SSHAT and CDR2 FNYEAQ (reference sequence). The CDR3 contains 16 residues.